This TCR beta chain stems from a study of tumor-infiltrating lymphocytes in primary liver carcinoma. About the study: Patients underwent surgical resection for primary liver carcinoma.

From 400 to 500 ng total RNA, TCR beta cDNA was generated with a primer in the constant region. Researchers made the TCR beta libraries by running three nested multiplex PCR rounds with slightly modified ARM-PCR. The two initial PCR rounds, roughly 9 cycles each, used TRBV1-TRBV30 forward and C-beta reverse primers. TCRdb redid the calling of the multiplex PCR reads with MiXCR, one entry per CDR3 protein. Seen here are roughly 330,000 distinct CDR3 sequences, 65% observed once, and the top ten hold under 8%. The CDR3 spans 14 residues. Looked up from germline, CDR1 is SGHAT and CDR2 is FQDESV (reference sequence). Trimming pared 10 bases from V and 0 bases from J, leaving 16 bases between. Germline DNA was also extracted, while the blood RNA originated from unsorted whole blood. Presurgery, approximately 4 milliliters of peripheral blood were collected.

The sequenced material came from peripheral blood. The sequence came from a man aged 40-50 years with primary liver carcinoma and hepatitis B virus infection. The chain employs TRBV11-1 and TRBJ2-7; D call uncertain. Here the CDR3 DNA reads TGTGCCAATAGCTTAGCACCAAGCTCCTACGAGCAGTACTTC. As protein: CANSLAPSSYEQYF.